This record looks at one T cell receptor beta chain sequence and its context. The data are from a study of blood T cell repertoires in COVID-19. Germline V CDR1 and CDR2: SGHNT, YENEEA. The V end lost 5 bases, the J end lost 4 bases, and 26 bases lay between the germline ends. This CDR3 is built from 18 residues. Generated by immunoSEQ multiplex PCR, the TCRdb table keeps only in-frame clones and is missing some. Of around 72,000 clones listed, 75% to 90% are singletons. Sequencing was done on a sample of peripheral blood. The sequence came from a woman older than 75 with acute or convalescent COVID-19. J is TRBJ1-1 and V is TRBV11-3; no definite D call. CDR3 loop: CASSLRRKGPKGATEAFF. The CDR3 DNA is TGTGCCAGCAGCCTCCGCCGGAAGGGCCCCAAGGGAGCCACTGAAGCTTTCTTT.